This entry is about one TCR beta chain. Sequencing was performed with immunoSEQ multiplex PCR; in TCRdb, only in-frame clones are kept and a portion is missing. The table includes roughly 90,000 clones, 80% detected once. This specimen comes from a study of blood T cell repertoires in COVID-19. Study-level information: Sources were T cells, B-cell-depleted T cells, or PBMCs; the material itself was cDNA or gDNA.

The receptor comes from an older woman with acute or convalescent COVID-19. The sequencing sample was made of peripheral blood.

The CDR3: CASSLRTGRGQFF. The CDR3 nucleotides are TGTGCCAGCAGCTTAAGGACAGGCCGGGGGCAGTTCTTC. The V call is TRBV13, the J call TRBJ2-1; the match to TRBD1 covers 7 bases. Trimming took 2 bases from V and 12 from J; bases not matched to a gene: 7. Per germline, CDR1 PRHDT and CDR2 FYEKMQ (reference sequence). CDR3 length: 13 amino acids.